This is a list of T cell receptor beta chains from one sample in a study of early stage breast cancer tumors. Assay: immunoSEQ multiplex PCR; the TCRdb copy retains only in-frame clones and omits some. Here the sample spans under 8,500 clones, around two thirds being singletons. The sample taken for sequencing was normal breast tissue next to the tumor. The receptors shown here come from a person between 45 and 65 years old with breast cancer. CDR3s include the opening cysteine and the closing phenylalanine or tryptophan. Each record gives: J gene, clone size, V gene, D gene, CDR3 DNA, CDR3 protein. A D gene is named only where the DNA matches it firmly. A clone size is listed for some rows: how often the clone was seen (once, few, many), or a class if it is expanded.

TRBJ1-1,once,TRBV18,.,TGTGCCAGCTCACCACGTTTTTTTGGGCAGGGATCCGGAACTGAAGCTTTCTTT,CASSPRFFGQGSGTEAFF
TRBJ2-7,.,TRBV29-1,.,TGCAGCGCCGCACAGGGATACTACGAGCAGTACTTC,CSAAQGYYEQYF
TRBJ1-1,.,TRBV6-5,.,TGTGCCAGCAGCCAGGGATACGACACTGAAGCTTTCTTT,CASSQGYDTEAFF
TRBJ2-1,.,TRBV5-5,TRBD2,TGTGCCAGCAGGTCCGATAGCGGGAGCGCTCATAATGAGCAGTTCTTC,CASRSDSGSAHNEQFF
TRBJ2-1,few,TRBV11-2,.,TGTGCCAGCAGCTTAGGCAGGGTGAGGGATGAGCAGTTCTTC,CASSLGRVRDEQFF
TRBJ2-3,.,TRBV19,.,TGTGCCAGTAGGATATGGGTTATGCCAGACACAGATACGCAGTATTTT,CASRIWVMPDTDTQYF
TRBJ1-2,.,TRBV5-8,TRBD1,TGTGCCAGCAGCCCCAGGACAGGGGGGTATGGCTACACCTTC,CASSPRTGGYGYTF
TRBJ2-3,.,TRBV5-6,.,TGTGCCAGCAGCTTGGATCAGGGGACTGGTGCGCAGTATTTT,CASSLDQGTGAQYF
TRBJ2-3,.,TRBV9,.,TGTGCCAGCAGCGTAGAAGGGAGGGGGCACACAGATACGCAGTATTTT,CASSVEGRGHTDTQYF
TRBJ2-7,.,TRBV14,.,TGTGCCAGCAGCCAAAAGGGCCGTCATTACGAGCAGTACTTC,CASSQKGRHYEQYF
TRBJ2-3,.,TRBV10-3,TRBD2,TGTGCCATCAGTGCCAAAAGGACTAGCGGTAGCACAGATACGCAGTATTTT,CAISAKRTSGSTDTQYF
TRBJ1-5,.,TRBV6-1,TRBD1,TGTGCCAGCAGCTCGGGACAGGGGAAGCCCCAGCATTTT,CASSSGQGKPQHF
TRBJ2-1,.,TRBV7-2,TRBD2,TGTGCCAGCAGCCGGACTAGCGGGACCCACAATGAGCAGTTCTTC,CASSRTSGTHNEQFF
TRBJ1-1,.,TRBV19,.,TGTGCCAGTACCATCAGTACAGGGATCGGGGGAGAAGCTTTCTTT,CASTISTGIGGEAFF
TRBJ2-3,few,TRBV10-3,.,TGTGCCATCAGTGAGCCCCCCTCGGATACGCAGTATTTT,CAISEPPSDTQYF
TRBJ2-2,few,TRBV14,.,TGTGCCAGCAGCCAAGGGCCCTATAACACCGGGGAGCTGTTTTTT,CASSQGPYNTGELFF
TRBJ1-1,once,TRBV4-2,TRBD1,TGTGCCAGCAGCCCAAGACAGGGAACGAACACTGAAGCTTTCTTT,CASSPRQGTNTEAFF
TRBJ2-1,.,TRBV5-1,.,TGCGCCAGCAGCCCGACAGGAGAGACCTACAATGAGCAGTTCTTC,CASSPTGETYNEQFF
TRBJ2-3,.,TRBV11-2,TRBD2,TGTGCCAGCAGCTCAAGCGGGAGAAGCACAGATACGCAGTATTTT,CASSSSGRSTDTQYF
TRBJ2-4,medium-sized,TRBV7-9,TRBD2,TGTGCCAGCAGCTTAGACCCAGCGGGAGGGCCCTTAGCCAAAAACATTCAGTACTTC,CASSLDPAGGPLAKNIQYF
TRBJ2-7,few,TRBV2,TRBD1,TGTGCCAGCAGCGCGGGACAGGGGGCCACCGGATCATATCGCTCCTACGAGCAGTACTTC,CASSAGQGATGSYRSYEQYF
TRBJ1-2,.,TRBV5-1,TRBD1,TGCGCCAGCAGCCGCGTAGGGGGCGAGGATGGCTACACCTTC,CASSRVGGEDGYTF
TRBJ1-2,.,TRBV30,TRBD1,TGTGCCTGGGGCACAGGGGTATATGGCTACACCTTC,CAWGTGVYGYTF
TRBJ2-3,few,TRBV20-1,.,TGCAGTGCTAGTCGGCGGAATACGCAGTATTTT,CSASRRNTQYF
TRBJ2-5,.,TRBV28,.,TGTGCCAGCGAGGAGCAGTACTTC,CASEEQYF
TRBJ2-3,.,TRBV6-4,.,TGTGCCAGCAGTGAAACGACCACCGGCTCGCAGTATTTT,CASSETTTGSQYF
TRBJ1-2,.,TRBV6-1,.,TGTGCCAGCAGGGGTTTGGGGGGCTATGGCTACACCTTC,CASRGLGGYGYTF
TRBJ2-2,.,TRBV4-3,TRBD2,TGCGCCAGCAGCCAAGATTTTTTGGGACTAGCGGGAGGGACCGGGGAGCTGTTTTTT,CASSQDFLGLAGGTGELFF
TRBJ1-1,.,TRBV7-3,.,TGTGCCAGCAGCTTAACGGGAACAGGGATCACTGAAGCTTTCTTT,CASSLTGTGITEAFF
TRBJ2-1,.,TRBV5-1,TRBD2,TGCGCCAGCAGCTTCACCGGGACTAGCGACAATGAGCAGTTCTTC,CASSFTGTSDNEQFF
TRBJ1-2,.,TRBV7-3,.,TGTGCCAGCAGCTTAAGAGGGACGACCCTTAACTATGGCTACACCTTC,CASSLRGTTLNYGYTF
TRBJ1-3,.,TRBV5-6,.,TGTGCCAGCAGCTCCGGGACTCCTGGAAACACCATATATTTT,CASSSGTPGNTIYF
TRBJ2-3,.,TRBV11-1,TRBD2,TGTGCCAGCAGCTTAAGGGGACTAGGAGTAGATACGCAGTATTTT,CASSLRGLGVDTQYF
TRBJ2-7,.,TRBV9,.,TGTGCCAGCAGCGTAGAACTTGATCCTTACGAGCAGTACTTC,CASSVELDPYEQYF
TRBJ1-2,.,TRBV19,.,TGTGCCAGTACCTCACAGGGTGGGTCTGGCTACACCTTC,CASTSQGGSGYTF
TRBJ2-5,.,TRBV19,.,TGTGCCAGTAGTATAGCAGGGAGAGAGACCCAGTACTTC,CASSIAGRETQYF
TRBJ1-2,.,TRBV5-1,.,TGCGCCAGCAGGTCATCAGGGAGGGCTAACTATGGCTACACCTTC,CASRSSGRANYGYTF
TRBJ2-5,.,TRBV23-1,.,TGCGCCAGCAGTCAATCCGGCCAGGGGGCACTAGCGGGTGGGGAGACCCAGTACTTC,CASSQSGQGALAGGETQYF
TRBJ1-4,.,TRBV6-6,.,TGTGCCAGCAGTTACTCGAGTACTTTGGCTAATGAAAAACTGTTTTTT,CASSYSSTLANEKLFF
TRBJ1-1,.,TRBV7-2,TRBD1,TGTGCCAGCAGCGAGGGACAGTTTCGAACTGAAGCTTTCTTT,CASSEGQFRTEAFF
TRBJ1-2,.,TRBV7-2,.,TGTGCCAGCAGCCCCGGGGGCGGTTCTAACTATGGCTACACCTTC,CASSPGGGSNYGYTF
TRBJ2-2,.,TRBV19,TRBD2,TGTGCCAGTAGTATGAAGGGACTAGCGGGAGGGGCAATTCCCGGGGAGCTGTTTTTT,CASSMKGLAGGAIPGELFF
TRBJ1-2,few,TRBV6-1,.,TGTGCCAGCAGTGAAGTGGAGGGGCCGATTAACTATGGCTACACCTTC,CASSEVEGPINYGYTF
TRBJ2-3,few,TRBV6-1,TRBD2,TGTGCCAGCAGTGAAGGGTTAGCGGGAGGGTCAGATACGCAGTATTTT,CASSEGLAGGSDTQYF
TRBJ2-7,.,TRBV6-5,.,TGTGCCAGCAGTTACTCGAGTGGGAGCTCCTACGAGCAGTACTTC,CASSYSSGSSYEQYF
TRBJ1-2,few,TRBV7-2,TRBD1,TGTGCCAGCAGCTCTTCAGGGGGCAGCTATGGCTACACCTTC,CASSSSGGSYGYTF
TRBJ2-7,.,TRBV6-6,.,TGTGCCAGCAGGGCAGCAGACTTTTACGAGCAGTACTTC,CASRAADFYEQYF
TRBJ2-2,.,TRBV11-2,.,TGTGCCAGCGGCTACAGGGGAGGCACCGGGGAGCTGTTTTTT,CASGYRGGTGELFF
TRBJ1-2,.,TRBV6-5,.,TGTGCCAGCAGAAAGGTTGGGGTAAATGGCTACACCTTC,CASRKVGVNGYTF
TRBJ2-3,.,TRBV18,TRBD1,TGTGCCAGCTCATCATTCGGGACAGTCACAGATACGCAGTATTTT,CASSSFGTVTDTQYF
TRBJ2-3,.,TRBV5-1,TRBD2,TGCGCCAGCAGCTCGGGACTAGCGGGAGGAGCAGATACGCAGTATTTT,CASSSGLAGGADTQYF
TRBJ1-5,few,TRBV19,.,TGTGCCAGTAGTACGGGGGCCGCCTTCAATCAGCCCCAGCATTTT,CASSTGAAFNQPQHF
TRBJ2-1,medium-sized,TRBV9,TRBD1,TGTGCCAGCAGCGTAGTACAGGGGGCCGGAAATGAGCAGTTCTTC,CASSVVQGAGNEQFF
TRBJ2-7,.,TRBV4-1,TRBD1,TGCGCCAGCAGCCAAGAATCGAACAGGGGTTTGGGAGAGCAGTACTTC,CASSQESNRGLGEQYF
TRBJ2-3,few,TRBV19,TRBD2,TGTGCCAGTAGTATAAGTGGGCTAGCGGGCGTGGATACGCAGTATTTT,CASSISGLAGVDTQYF